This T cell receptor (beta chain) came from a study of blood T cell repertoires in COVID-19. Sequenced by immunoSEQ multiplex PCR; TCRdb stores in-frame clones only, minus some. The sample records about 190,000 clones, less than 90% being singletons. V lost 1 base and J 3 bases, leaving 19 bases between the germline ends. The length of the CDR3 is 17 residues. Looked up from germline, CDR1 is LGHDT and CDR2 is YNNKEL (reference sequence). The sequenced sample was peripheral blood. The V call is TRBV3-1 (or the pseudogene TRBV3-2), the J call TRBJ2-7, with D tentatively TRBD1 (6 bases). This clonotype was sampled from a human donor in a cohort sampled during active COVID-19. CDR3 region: CASSQGVFGTKIYEQYF. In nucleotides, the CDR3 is TGTGCCAGCAGCCAAGGTGTGTTTGGGACAAAAATCTACGAGCAGTACTTC.